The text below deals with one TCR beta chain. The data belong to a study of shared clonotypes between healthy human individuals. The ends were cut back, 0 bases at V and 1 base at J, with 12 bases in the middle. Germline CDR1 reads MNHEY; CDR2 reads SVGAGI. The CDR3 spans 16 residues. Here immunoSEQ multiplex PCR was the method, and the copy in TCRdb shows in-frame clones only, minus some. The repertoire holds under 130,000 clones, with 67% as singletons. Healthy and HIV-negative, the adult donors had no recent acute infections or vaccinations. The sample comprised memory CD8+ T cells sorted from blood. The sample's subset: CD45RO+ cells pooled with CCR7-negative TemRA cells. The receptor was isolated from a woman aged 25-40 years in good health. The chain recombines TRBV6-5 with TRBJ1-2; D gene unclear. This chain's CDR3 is CASSYSIGRFNYGYTF. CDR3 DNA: TGTGCCAGCAGTTACTCGATAGGCAGGTTTAACTATGGCTACACCTTC.